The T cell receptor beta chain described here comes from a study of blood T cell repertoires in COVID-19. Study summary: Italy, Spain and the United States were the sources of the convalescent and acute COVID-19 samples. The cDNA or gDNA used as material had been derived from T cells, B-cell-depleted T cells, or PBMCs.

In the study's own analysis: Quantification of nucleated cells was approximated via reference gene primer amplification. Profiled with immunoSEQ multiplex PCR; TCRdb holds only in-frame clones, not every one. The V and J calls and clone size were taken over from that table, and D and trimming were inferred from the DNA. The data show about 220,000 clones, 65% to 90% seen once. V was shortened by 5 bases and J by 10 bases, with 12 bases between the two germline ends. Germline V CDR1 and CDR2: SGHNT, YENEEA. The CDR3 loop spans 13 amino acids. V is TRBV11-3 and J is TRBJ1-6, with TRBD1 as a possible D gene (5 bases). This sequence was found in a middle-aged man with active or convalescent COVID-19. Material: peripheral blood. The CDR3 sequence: CASSQGRGSPLHF. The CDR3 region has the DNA TGTGCCAGCAGCCAGGGAAGGGGATCACCCCTCCACTTT.